What follows are 17 T cell receptor beta chains derived from one specimen sequenced in a study of T cell repertoires in cytomegalovirus infection. TCRdb fed the reads into MiXCR, producing one record per CDR3 protein. This table has just under 300,000 distinct CDR3 sequences, about 9.2% appearing once. Sequencing was carried out using PBMCs. The receptors shown here come from a human donor in good health (CMV status not recorded). Some clones in this sample may be carry-over from other donors' samples.

V gene TRBV18 combines with J gene TRBJ2-3; perhaps TRBD2 as D (5 bases). The CDR3 covers 15 residues. CDR1 is KGHSH, CDR2 LQKENI, per germline. V was pared by 2 bases and J by 4 bases, with 13 bases between. CDR3 residues: CASSPDYRSPDTQYF. The DNA for the CDR3 is TGTGCCAGCTCACCAGACTACCGGTCGCCAGATACGCAGTATTTT.

This clonotype was counted a few times. This sequence joins TRBV29-1 and TRBJ2-1; D gene ambiguous. The CDR3 runs 15 residues. Germline CDR1 SQVTM, CDR2 ANQGSEA. Trimming pared 6 bases from V and 0 bases from J, leaving 15 bases between. The CDR3: CSVGKGGSSYNEQFF. As DNA, the CDR3 is TGCAGCGTGGGAAAGGGTGGGTCCTCCTACAATGAGCAGTTCTTC.

This clonotype was found many times. This chain connects TRBV5-5 to TRBJ1-5, with D hard to call. V was trimmed by 2 bases and J by 1 base, leaving 7 bases between them. Germline values: CDR1 SGHKS, CDR2 YYEKEE (reference sequence). The CDR3 length is 14 residues. CDR3: CASSFIVSNQPQHF. The CDR3 region has the DNA TGTGCCAGCAGCTTCATTGTAAGCAATCAGCCCCAGCATTTT.

This clonotype was seen ten or more times. The chain uses TRBV6-5 and TRBJ2-7; D may be TRBD1 (5 bases). The length of the CDR3 is 13 residues. Germline-derived CDR1 and CDR2 are MNHEY and SVGAGI. The V end lost 0 bases, the J end lost 6 bases, and 9 bases lay between the germline ends. In DNA form, the CDR3 reads TGTGCCAGCAGTTACTCGGCAGGGCGCGAGCAGTACTTC. Its protein is CASSYSAGREQYF.

This clonotype was seen ten or more times. DNA of the CDR3: TGTGCCAGCAGCTCGCAGAGCTCCTACGAGCAGTACTTC. Its protein is CASSSQSSYEQYF. J is TRBJ2-7 and V is TRBV7-9; no firm D call. Trimming pared 4 bases from V and 0 bases from J, leaving 7 bases between. CDR3 size: 13 residues. From germline, CDR1 is SEHNR and CDR2 FQNEAQ (reference sequence).

V is TRBV20-1 and J is TRBJ2-5, with D perhaps matching TRBD1 or TRBD2 (8 bases each). Trimming removed 3 bases from V and 3 bases from J, with 17 bases in between. Germline V CDR1 and CDR2: DFQATT, SNEGSKA (reference sequence). This CDR3 has 15 residues. CDR3 protein: CSASGRAGGKETQYF. CDR3 coding DNA: TGCAGTGCTAGCGGGAGGGCAGGGGGCAAAGAGACCCAGTACTTC.

This clonotype appeared many times. This chain connects TRBV3-1 to TRBJ1-3; tentatively, D is TRBD1 (6 bases). This CDR3 comprises 15 residues. Between the trimmed V and J ends, which lost 6 bases and 4 bases, there was a span of 16 bases. Per germline, CDR1 LGHDT and CDR2 YNNKEL (reference sequence). Here the CDR3 reads CASRQQGGEGNTIYF. CDR3 in DNA: TGTGCCAGCAGGCAACAGGGCGGGGAAGGAAACACCATATATTTT.

The CDR3 sequence: CASRWGVEAQETQYF. The CDR3 region has the DNA TGTGCCAGCAGGTGGGGAGTTGAGGCCCAAGAGACCCAGTACTTC. This chain uses TRBV5-6 with TRBJ2-5, with TRBD2 as a possible D gene (5 bases). The CDR3 loop spans 15 amino acids. V lost 5 bases and J 1 base, leaving 15 bases between the germline ends. Germline V gives CDR1 SGHDT, CDR2 YYEEEE.

On this clonotype itself: A read error may explain this, as a much larger clone is one base away. The V call is TRBV5-6, the J call TRBJ2-3; tentative D call: TRBD1 (6 bases). The length of the CDR3 is 14 residues. Germline CDR1 is SGHDT and CDR2 is YYEEEE. This CDR3 is CASSLAGAADKQYF. CDR3 bases: TGTGCCAGCAGCTTGGCAGGGGCGGCAGATAAGCAGTATTTT.

There are many counts of this clonotype. The chain couples TRBV6-2 or TRBV6-3 to TRBJ2-1; 10 bases line up with TRBD1. The germline V gene has CDR1 MNHEY and CDR2 SVGEGT. V lost 6 bases to trimming and J lost 7 bases; unmatched junction nucleotides: 9. The CDR3 is 15 residues long. The DNA of the CDR3 is TGTGCCAGCAGCCCCCGGGACAGGGGAGGTAATGAGCAGTTCTTC. It encodes CASSPRDRGGNEQFF.

This clonotype was found many times. This chain connects TRBV5-4 to TRBJ2-7, with 7 bases fitting TRBD1. The V and J ends lost 0 bases and 6 bases, in that order; junction bases with no gene match: 3. CDR1 is SGHNT, CDR2 YYREEE, per germline (reference sequence). This CDR3 region has 13 residues. The CDR3, as DNA: TGTGCCAGCAGCTTGGGGGGACAGATCGAGCAGTACTTC. Translating gives CASSLGGQIEQYF.

Many counts were recorded for this clonotype. The chain carries TRBV7-2 and TRBJ1-3; 7 nucleotides line up with TRBD1. In germline, CDR1 is SGHTA, CDR2 FQGNSA. There are 16 residues in the CDR3. V lost 0 bases, J lost 0 bases, and 2 bases stayed unmatched. CDR3 DNA sequence: TGTGCCAGCAGCTTAGCAGGGGGCATCTCTGGAAACACCATATATTTT. As protein: CASSLAGGISGNTIYF.

In this sample, this clonotype turned up many times. The chain employs TRBV20-1 and TRBJ1-1, with TRBD1 identical over 7 bases. The CDR3 has 13 residues. Germline CDR1 is DFQATT and CDR2 is SNEGSKA (reference sequence). V lost 3 bases, J lost 1 base, and 2 bases stayed unmatched. The CDR3 bases are TGCAGTGCTAGCAGGGGGGGGAACACTGAAGCTTTCTTT. This encodes CSASRGGNTEAFF.

This clonotype was counted only a few times. This chain links TRBV18 with TRBJ1-6; D is undetermined. The CDR3 length is 15 residues. The V end lost 3 bases, the J end lost 7 bases, and 13 bases lay between the germline ends. The germline V gene has CDR1 KGHSH and CDR2 LQKENI. The CDR3 here is CASSPLGQQNSPLHF. The CDR3 coding sequence is TGTGCCAGCTCACCCCTGGGCCAGCAGAATTCACCCCTCCACTTT.

This clonotype showed up many times. This chain connects TRBV7-2 to TRBJ2-5, with TRBD2 matching over 8 bases. Trimming removed 4 bases from V and 7 bases from J; junction bases left unmatched: 11. Germline loops: CDR1 SGHTA, CDR2 FQGNSA. CDR3 size: 15 residues. In DNA form, the CDR3 reads TGTGCCAGCAGCTCAGGTCGGGGGGGCCCCGTGACCCAGTACTTC. As protein: CASSSGRGGPVTQYF.

This clonotype was recorded many times. This chain links TRBV7-9 with TRBJ1-1; the match to TRBD1 covers 12 bases. The CDR3 consists of 17 residues. Germline values: CDR1 SEHNR, CDR2 FQNEAQ (reference sequence). The V gene end was trimmed by 4 bases and the J gene end by 4 bases; junction bases not matched to a gene: 10. The CDR3 region has the DNA TGTGCCAGCAGCTACCCGGGACAGGGGGCGCGGGGCACTGAAGCTTTCTTT. The encoded protein is CASSYPGQGARGTEAFF.

This clonotype was detected many times. The V and J genes are TRBV7-2 and TRBJ2-2, with D hard to call. The germline gives CDR1 SGHTA, CDR2 FQGNSA. The CDR3 extends over 15 amino acids. V was cut by 6 bases and J by 1 base, with 12 bases left in between. CDR3 DNA sequence: TGTGCCAGCAGTCTTAGACAAGTGAACACCGGGGAGCTGTTTTTT. It is translated as CASSLRQVNTGELFF.